A single sample gave rise to the 10 T cell receptor beta chains below, sequenced in a study of cytomegalovirus exposure and HLA in healthy donors. The PCR used 60 Vbeta and 13 Jbeta primers. Only in-frame clones appear in the TCRdb table, and some are missing; sequencing was by immunoSEQ multiplex PCR. The sample yields about 140,000 clones, approximately 82% seen once. Sequencing was performed on PBMCs. The receptors here all came from a young man in good health and CMV-seropositive.

V is TRBV6-1 and J is TRBJ2-1; 8 bases are a match to TRBD2. CDR3 size: 14 residues. J gave up 3 bases and V 9 bases, and 7 bases lay outside the gene matches. Germline loops: CDR1 MNHNS, CDR2 SASEGT. The CDR3 loop is CASTSGTGYNEQFF. The CDR3, as DNA: TGTGCCAGTACTAGCGGAACCGGCTACAATGAGCAGTTCTTC.

The chain is built from TRBV7-9 and TRBJ2-7, with D uncertain. Germline lookup yields CDR1 SEHNR and CDR2 FQNEAQ (reference sequence). V was trimmed by 0 bases and J by 1 base, leaving 10 bases between them. The CDR3 sequence is 15 residues long. CDR3 loop: CASSLAAGPSYEQYF. The CDR3 DNA reads as TGTGCCAGCAGCTTAGCGGCAGGTCCTTCCTACGAGCAGTACTTC.

The chain employs TRBV7-2 and TRBJ1-1, with D perhaps matching TRBD1 (5 bases). The germline gives CDR1 SGHTA, CDR2 FQGNSA. The V and J ends lost 1 base and 1 base respectively, with 7 bases between them. This CDR3 has 14 amino acids. This chain's CDR3 is CASSLDRGNTEAFF. The CDR3 nucleotides read TGTGCCAGCAGCTTAGATAGGGGGAACACTGAAGCTTTCTTT.

This clone was recorded only once. This rearrangement joins TRBV5-1 to TRBJ1-1; a weak D match, TRBD1 (6 bases). CDR3 length equals 13 residues. Trimming left V 3 bases short and J 5 bases short, with 11 bases between. The V gene's germline CDR1 is SGHRS and CDR2 YFSETQ. CDR3 nucleotides: TGCGCCAGCAGCTCCAACAGGGAGACTGAAGCTTTCTTT. It is translated as CASSSNRETEAFF.

The chain combines TRBV5-6 with TRBJ2-1; 7 bases agree with TRBD2. Germline V gives CDR1 SGHDT, CDR2 YYEEEE. With 3 bases clipped from V and 2 bases from J, the junction kept 2 bases outside the gene matches. This CDR3 has 14 residues. The CDR3 is CASSWGTTYNEQFF. Here the CDR3 DNA reads TGTGCCAGCAGCTGGGGGACTACCTACAATGAGCAGTTCTTC.

The gene calls are TRBV6-1 and TRBJ2-7; the match to TRBD1 covers 9 bases. Germline V CDR1 and CDR2: MNHNS, SASEGT. V was pared by 4 bases and J by 7 bases, with 11 bases of the junction left unmatched. The length of the CDR3 is 15 residues. CDR3 bases: TGTGCCAGCAGTGCCAGAGAGGGACAGGGAAGTGAGCAGTACTTC. It is translated as CASSAREGQGSEQYF.

The chain carries TRBV5-1 and TRBJ2-1; 8 nucleotides agree with TRBD1. Unmatched junction bases numbered 8, after V lost 0 bases and J lost 12 bases. The germline CDR1 and CDR2 sequences are SGHRS and YFSETQ. CDR3 length: 14 residues. The CDR3 DNA is TGCGCCAGCAGCTTGGGGGACAGGCCTATCGGGCAGTTCTTC. Translated, it gives CASSLGDRPIGQFF.

Remarks on this clone: Compared with germline, one end of the junction differs, possibly owing to a read error. This chain joins TRBV2 and TRBJ2-2; 8 bases match TRBD2. The CDR3 runs 15 residues. From germline, CDR1 is SNHLY and CDR2 FYNNEI. CDR3 protein: CASGLAGRNTRELFF. The CDR3, as DNA: TGTGCCAGCGGATTAGCGGGGAGGAACACCAGGGAGCTGTTTTTT.

This clone was picked up one time. The rearrangement uses TRBV5-1 and TRBJ2-1; D is possibly TRBD2 (6 bases). In germline, CDR1 is SGHRS, CDR2 YFSETQ. The CDR3 length is 14 residues. V was pared by 5 bases and J by 2 bases, with 11 bases between. Here the CDR3 reads CASRGLAAYNEQFF. The CDR3 DNA is TGCGCCAGCAGAGGGTTAGCGGCCTACAATGAGCAGTTCTTC.

The chain links TRBV4-2 to TRBJ2-2; D is possibly TRBD2 (7 bases). Between the trimmed V and J ends, which lost 4 bases and 3 bases, there was a span of 15 bases. The CDR3 is made up of 16 amino acids. The germline V gene encodes CDR1 LGHNA and CDR2 YNFKEQ. CDR3 in amino acids: CASSRWGGADTGELFF. The DNA of the CDR3 is TGTGCCAGCAGCCGCTGGGGGGGCGCGGACACCGGGGAGCTGTTTTTT.